These 10 T cell receptor beta chains share one sample of origin, sequenced in a study. Each CDR3 protein is one row after TCRdb ran MiXCR on the RT-PCR reads. This sample carries about 680,000 distinct CDR3 sequences, approximately 15% of them seen once, and the ten largest clones take 3% to 4.5%. Sequenced: memory CD4+ T cells from blood. The receptors come from a female donor in good health, serving as a healthy control.

This clonotype was recorded a few times. Compared with germline, one end of the junction differs, possibly owing to a read error. This chain uses TRBV3-1 with TRBJ1-1; no clear D. Germline assignment: CDR1 LGHDT and CDR2 YNNKEL (reference sequence). This CDR3 comprises 11 residues. The CDR3 here is CASSQDGRTLF. The CDR3 bases are TGTGCCAGCAGCCAAGATGGGCGGACTCTCTTT.

This clonotype was counted at least ten times. This sequence joins TRBV20-1 and TRBJ1-2; a weak D match, TRBD1 (5 bases). Germline CDR1 reads DFQATT; CDR2 reads SNEGSKA (reference sequence). Trimming took off 0 bases at V and 1 base at J, with 6 bases between the two ends. The CDR3 extends over 13 amino acids. The CDR3 region is CSARDRVNYGYTF. DNA for the CDR3: TGCAGTGCTAGAGACAGGGTTAACTATGGCTACACCTTC.

The table lists this clonotype with many counts. CDR3 bases: TGTGCCAGCAGCTTAGCGGCGGGGCTTGGCACAGATACGCAGTATTTT. Its translation is CASSLAAGLGTDTQYF. J is TRBJ2-3 and V is TRBV7-9, with D perhaps TRBD2 (6 bases). The V end was cut by 0 bases, the J end by 1 base, with 11 bases between. The CDR3 consists of 16 residues. Germline assignment: CDR1 SEHNR and CDR2 FQNEAQ (reference sequence).

The chain carries TRBV11-2 and TRBJ2-7; 14 nucleotides align to TRBD2. The CDR3 loop spans 16 amino acids. Germline lookup yields CDR1 SGHAT and CDR2 FQNNGV. Losses at the gene ends were 5 bases for V and 4 bases for J; bases not matched to a gene: 7. CDR3 in amino acids: CASSVGTSGRGYEQYF. CDR3 DNA sequence: TGTGCCAGCAGCGTCGGGACTAGCGGGAGAGGATACGAGCAGTACTTC.

This clonotype appeared many times. The V and J genes are TRBV6-1 and TRBJ2-5, with TRBD2 matching 8 bases. The CDR3 runs to 15 residues. With V trimmed by 4 bases and J by 4 bases, 8 bases remained unmatched. From germline, CDR1 is MNHNS and CDR2 SASEGT. The DNA for the CDR3 is TGTGCCAGCAGTGCGGGGGGGGGGCAGAGAGAGACCCAGTACTTC. It encodes CASSAGGGQRETQYF.

In its sample, this clonotype was seen many times. The chain employs TRBV12-3 or TRBV12-4 and TRBJ2-5, with D possibly TRBD1 on 6 matching bases. V gave up 6 bases and J gave up 0 bases, with 8 bases separating them. The CDR3 sequence is 13 residues long. The CDR3 DNA reads as TGTGCCAGCAGGGACAGTTACCAAGAGACCCAGTACTTC. Translated: CASRDSYQETQYF.

CDR3: CSASDAGTSGRSQYF. CDR3 DNA: TGCAGTGCTAGTGACGCCGGGACTAGCGGGAGATCGCAGTATTTT. V and J are TRBV20-1 and TRBJ2-3, with TRBD2 identical over 14 bases. After removal of 3 bases from V and 10 bases from J, the junction contained 9 bases not matched to a gene. The CDR3 contains 15 residues. CDR1 is DFQATT, CDR2 SNEGSKA, per germline (reference sequence).

This clonotype was detected only a few times. This chain links TRBV12-3 or TRBV12-4 with TRBJ2-7; D is undetermined. The CDR3 consists of 15 residues. Trimming took off 4 bases at V and 2 bases at J, with 15 bases between the two ends. This chain's CDR3 is CASSSGPPDPYEQYF. The DNA of the CDR3 is TGTGCCAGCAGTTCTGGACCGCCAGACCCCTACGAGCAGTACTTC.

This chain links TRBV6-2 or TRBV6-3 with TRBJ2-1, with no clear D. In germline, CDR1 is MNHEY, CDR2 SVGEGT. This CDR3 is built from 17 residues. Trimming took off 0 bases at V and 8 bases at J, with 20 bases between the two ends. The CDR3, as DNA: TGTGCCAGCAGTTACTCCCTTTTGCCAGGCTTCTGGGATGAGCAGTTCTTC. Its translation: CASSYSLLPGFWDEQFF.

The V gene is TRBV15, the J gene TRBJ1-2; D might be TRBD1 (5 bases). The CDR3 totals 15 residues. With 2 bases removed from V and 8 bases from J, the gap between germline ends came to 18 bases. In germline, CDR1 is LNHNV, CDR2 YYDKDF (reference sequence). DNA for the CDR3: TGTGCCACCAGCAGAAACGACAGTCCCTTAAGGGGCTACACCTTC. It specifies CATSRNDSPLRGYTF.